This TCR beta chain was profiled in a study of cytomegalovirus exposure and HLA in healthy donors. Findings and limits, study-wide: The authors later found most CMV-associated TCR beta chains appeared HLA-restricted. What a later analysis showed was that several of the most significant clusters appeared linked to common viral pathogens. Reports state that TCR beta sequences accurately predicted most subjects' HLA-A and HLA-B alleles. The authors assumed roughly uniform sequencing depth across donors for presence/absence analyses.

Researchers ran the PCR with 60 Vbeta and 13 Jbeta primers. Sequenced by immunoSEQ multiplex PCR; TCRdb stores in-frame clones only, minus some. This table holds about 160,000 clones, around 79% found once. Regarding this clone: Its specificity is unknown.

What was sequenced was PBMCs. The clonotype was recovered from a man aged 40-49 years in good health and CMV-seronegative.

The CDR3 loop reads CASHRGLTSSDTQYF. CDR3 in DNA: TGTGCCAGCCACAGGGGTCTTACTTCCTCAGATACGCAGTATTTT. V gene TRBV5-8 combines with J gene TRBJ2-3; TRBD1 matches 7 bases. Germline assignment: CDR1 SGHTS and CDR2 YDEGEE. The CDR3 extends over 15 amino acids. V gave up 7 bases and J gave up 4 bases; unmatched junction bases: 12.